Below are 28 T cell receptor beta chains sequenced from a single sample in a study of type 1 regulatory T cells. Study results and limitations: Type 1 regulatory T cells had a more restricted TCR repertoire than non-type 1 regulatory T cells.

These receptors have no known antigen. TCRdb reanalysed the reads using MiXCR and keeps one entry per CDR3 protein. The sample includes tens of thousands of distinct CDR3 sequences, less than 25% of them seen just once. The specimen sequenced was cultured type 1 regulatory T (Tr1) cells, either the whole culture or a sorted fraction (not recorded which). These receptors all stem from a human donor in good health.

CDR3 residues: CAISESLGTHMNTEAFF. In DNA, the CDR3 is TGTGCCATCAGTGAGTCGCTAGGGACACACATGAACACTGAAGCTTTCTTT. The chain combines TRBV10-3 with TRBJ1-1; D is perhaps TRBD1 (6 bases). This CDR3 is built from 17 residues. In germline, CDR1 is ENHRY, CDR2 SYGVKD. V lost 0 bases, J lost 0 bases, and 14 bases lay in between.

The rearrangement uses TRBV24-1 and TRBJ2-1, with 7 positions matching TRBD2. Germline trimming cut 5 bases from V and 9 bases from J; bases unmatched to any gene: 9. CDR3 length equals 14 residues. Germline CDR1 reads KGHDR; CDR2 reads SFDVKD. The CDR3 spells CATSVAGRGGEQFF. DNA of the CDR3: TGTGCCACCAGTGTCGCGGGGAGGGGCGGTGAGCAGTTCTTC.

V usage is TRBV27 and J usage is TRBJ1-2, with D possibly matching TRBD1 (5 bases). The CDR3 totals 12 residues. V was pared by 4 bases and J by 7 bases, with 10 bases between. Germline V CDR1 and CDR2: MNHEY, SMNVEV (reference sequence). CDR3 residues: CASSSGSRGYTF. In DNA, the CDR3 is TGTGCCAGCAGTTCAGGGTCCCGTGGCTACACCTTC.

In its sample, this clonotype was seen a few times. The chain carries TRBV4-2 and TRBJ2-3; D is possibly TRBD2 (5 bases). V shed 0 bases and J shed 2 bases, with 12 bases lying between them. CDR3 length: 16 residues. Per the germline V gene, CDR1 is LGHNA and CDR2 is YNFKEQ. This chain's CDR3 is CASSQEGGYTTDTQYF. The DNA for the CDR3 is TGTGCCAGCAGCCAAGAGGGCGGGTACACCACAGATACGCAGTATTTT.

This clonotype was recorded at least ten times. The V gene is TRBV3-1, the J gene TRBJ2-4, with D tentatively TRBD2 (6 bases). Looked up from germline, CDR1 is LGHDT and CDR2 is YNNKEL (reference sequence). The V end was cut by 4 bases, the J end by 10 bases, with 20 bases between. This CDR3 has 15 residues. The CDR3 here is CASSPEGTPSRIQYF. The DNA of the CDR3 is TGTGCCAGCAGCCCCGAAGGGACTCCCTCGCGTATTCAGTACTTC.

CDR3 coding DNA: TGCAGTGCTAGAGACAGGGGGCTTGGCGAGCAGTACTTC. As protein: CSARDRGLGEQYF. The rearrangement links TRBV20-1 to TRBJ2-7, with TRBD1 matching over 8 bases. The CDR3 runs to 13 residues. J was trimmed by 6 bases and V by 0 bases; bases with no gene match: 4. The germline gives CDR1 DFQATT, CDR2 SNEGSKA (reference sequence).

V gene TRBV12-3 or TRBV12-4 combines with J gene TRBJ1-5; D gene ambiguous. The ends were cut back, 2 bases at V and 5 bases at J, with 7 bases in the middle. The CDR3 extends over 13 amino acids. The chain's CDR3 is CASSLRWDQPQHF. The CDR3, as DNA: TGTGCCAGCAGTTTACGGTGGGATCAGCCCCAGCATTTT.

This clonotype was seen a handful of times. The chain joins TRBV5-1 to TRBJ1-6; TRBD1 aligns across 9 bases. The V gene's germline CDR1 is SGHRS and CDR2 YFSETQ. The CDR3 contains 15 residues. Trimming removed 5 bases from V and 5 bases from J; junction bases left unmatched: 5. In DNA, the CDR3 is TGCGCCAGCAGAACAGGGGGCTTGGATAATTCACCCCTCCACTTT. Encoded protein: CASRTGGLDNSPLHF.

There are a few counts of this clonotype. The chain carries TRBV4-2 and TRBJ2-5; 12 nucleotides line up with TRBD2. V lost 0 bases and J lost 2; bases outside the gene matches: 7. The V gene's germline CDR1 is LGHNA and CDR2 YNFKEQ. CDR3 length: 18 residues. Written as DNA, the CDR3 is TGTGCCAGCAGCCAAGAACTAGCGGGAGGCACAAAGCAAGAGACCCAGTACTTC. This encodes CASSQELAGGTKQETQYF.

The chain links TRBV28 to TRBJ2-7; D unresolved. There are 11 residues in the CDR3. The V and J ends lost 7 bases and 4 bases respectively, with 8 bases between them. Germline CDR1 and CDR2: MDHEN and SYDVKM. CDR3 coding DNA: TGTGCCAGCACCTCAGCTTACGAGCAGTACTTC. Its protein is CASTSAYEQYF.

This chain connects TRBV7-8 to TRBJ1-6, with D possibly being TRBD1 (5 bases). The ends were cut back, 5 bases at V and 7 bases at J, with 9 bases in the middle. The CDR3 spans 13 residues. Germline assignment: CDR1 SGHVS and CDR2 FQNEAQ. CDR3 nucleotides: TGTGCCAGCAGCCTAGGACACAATTCACCCCTCCACTTT. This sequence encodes CASSLGHNSPLHF.

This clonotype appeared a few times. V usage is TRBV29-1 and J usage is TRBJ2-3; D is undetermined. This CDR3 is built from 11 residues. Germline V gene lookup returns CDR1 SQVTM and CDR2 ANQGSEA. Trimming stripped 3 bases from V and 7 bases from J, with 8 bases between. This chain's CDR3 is CSVDPPHTQYF. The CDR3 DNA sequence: TGCAGCGTTGACCCTCCCCATACGCAGTATTTT.

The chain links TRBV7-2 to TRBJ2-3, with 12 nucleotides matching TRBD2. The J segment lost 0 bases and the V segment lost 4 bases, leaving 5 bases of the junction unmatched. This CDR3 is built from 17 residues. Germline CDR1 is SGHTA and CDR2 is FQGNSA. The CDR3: CASSSASGRASTDTQYF. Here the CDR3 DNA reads TGTGCCAGCAGCTCAGCTAGCGGGAGGGCAAGCACAGATACGCAGTATTTT.

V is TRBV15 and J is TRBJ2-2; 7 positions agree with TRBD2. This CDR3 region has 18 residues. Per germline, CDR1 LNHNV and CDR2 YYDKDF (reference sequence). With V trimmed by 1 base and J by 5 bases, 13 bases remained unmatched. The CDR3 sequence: CATSRALTGGPGTGELFF. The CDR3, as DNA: TGTGCCACCAGCAGAGCCTTGACGGGAGGCCCGGGGACCGGGGAGCTGTTTTTT.

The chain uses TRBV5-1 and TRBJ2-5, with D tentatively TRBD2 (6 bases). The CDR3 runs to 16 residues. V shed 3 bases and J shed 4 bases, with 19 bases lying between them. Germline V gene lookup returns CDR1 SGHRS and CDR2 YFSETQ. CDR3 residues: CASSSGTLGRGETQYF. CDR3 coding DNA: TGCGCCAGCAGCTCGGGGACTTTGGGACGTGGAGAGACCCAGTACTTC.

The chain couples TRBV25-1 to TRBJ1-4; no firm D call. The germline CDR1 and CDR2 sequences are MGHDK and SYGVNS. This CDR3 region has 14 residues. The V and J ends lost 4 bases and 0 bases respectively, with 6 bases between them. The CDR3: CASSVGSTNEKLFF. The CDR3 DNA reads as TGTGCCAGCAGTGTCGGGTCAACTAATGAAAAACTGTTTTTT.

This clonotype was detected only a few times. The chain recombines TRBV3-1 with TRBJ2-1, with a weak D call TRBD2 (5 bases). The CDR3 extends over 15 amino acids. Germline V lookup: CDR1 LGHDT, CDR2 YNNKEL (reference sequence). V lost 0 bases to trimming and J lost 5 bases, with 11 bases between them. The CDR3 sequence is CASSQDRRENNEQFF. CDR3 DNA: TGTGCCAGCAGCCAAGATCGACGGGAAAACAATGAGCAGTTCTTC.

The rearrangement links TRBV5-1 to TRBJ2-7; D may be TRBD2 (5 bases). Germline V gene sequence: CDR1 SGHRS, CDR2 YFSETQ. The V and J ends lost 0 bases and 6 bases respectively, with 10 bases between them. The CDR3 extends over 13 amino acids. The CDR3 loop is CASSLAGEVEQYF. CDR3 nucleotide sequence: TGCGCCAGCAGCTTGGCCGGGGAAGTCGAGCAGTACTTC.

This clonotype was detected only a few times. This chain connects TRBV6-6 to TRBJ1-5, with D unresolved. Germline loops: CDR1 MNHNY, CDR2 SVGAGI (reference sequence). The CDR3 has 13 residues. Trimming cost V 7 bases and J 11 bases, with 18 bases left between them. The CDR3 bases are TGTGCCAGCACCCTACGTCGGAAGTCGGCCCAGCATTTT. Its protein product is CASTLRRKSAQHF.

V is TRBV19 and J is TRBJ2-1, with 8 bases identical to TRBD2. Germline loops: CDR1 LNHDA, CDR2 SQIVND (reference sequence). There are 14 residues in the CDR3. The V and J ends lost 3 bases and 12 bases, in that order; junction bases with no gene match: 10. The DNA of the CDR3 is TGTGCCAGTAGTATTAGCCTAGCGGGTTCAGGGCAGTTCTTC. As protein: CASSISLAGSGQFF.

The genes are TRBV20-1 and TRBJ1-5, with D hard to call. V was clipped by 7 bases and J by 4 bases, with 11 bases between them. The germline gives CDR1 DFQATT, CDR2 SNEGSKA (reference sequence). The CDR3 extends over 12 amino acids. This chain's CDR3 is CSGAGVNQPQHF. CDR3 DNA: TGCAGTGGGGCAGGTGTTAATCAGCCCCAGCATTTT.

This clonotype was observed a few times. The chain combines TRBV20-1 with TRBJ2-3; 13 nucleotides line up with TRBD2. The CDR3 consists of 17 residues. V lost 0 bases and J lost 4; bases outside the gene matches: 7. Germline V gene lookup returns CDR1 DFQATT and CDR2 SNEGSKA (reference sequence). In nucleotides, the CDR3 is TGCAGTGCTAGAGACGCGCTACTAGCGGGAGGGCCAGATACGCAGTATTTT. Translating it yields CSARDALLAGGPDTQYF.

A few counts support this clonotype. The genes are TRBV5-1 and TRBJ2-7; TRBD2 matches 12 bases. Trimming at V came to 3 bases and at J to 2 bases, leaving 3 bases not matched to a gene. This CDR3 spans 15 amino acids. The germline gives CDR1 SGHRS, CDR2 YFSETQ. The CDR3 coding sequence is TGCGCCAGCAGCTGGACTAGCGGGGCTACCTACGAGCAGTACTTC. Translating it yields CASSWTSGATYEQYF.

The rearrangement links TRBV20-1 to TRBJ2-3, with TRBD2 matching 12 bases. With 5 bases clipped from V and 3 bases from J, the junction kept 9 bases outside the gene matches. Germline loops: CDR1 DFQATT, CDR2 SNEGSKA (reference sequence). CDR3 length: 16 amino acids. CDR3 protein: CSASLAGGRITDTQYF. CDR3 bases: TGCAGTGCTTCTCTAGCGGGAGGGCGAATTACAGATACGCAGTATTTT.

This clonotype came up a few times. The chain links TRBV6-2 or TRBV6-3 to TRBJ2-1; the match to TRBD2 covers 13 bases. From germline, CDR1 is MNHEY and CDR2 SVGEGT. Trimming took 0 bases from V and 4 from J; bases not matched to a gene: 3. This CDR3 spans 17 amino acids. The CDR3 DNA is TGTGCCAGCAGTTACTCCGGGACTAGCGGGGTTTACAATGAGCAGTTCTTC. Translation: CASSYSGTSGVYNEQFF.

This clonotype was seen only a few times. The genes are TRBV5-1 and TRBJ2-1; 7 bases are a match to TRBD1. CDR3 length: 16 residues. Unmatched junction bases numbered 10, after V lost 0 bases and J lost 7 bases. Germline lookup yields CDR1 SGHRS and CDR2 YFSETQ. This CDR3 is CASSLAGAGGTNEQFF. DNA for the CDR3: TGCGCCAGCAGCTTGGCAGGGGCAGGGGGAACAAATGAGCAGTTCTTC.

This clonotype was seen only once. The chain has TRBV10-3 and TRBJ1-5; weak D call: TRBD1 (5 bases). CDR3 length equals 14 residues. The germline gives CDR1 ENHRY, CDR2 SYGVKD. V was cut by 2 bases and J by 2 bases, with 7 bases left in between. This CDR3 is CAISEQGGNQPQHF. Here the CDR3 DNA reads TGTGCCATCAGTGAGCAAGGGGGCAATCAGCCCCAGCATTTT.

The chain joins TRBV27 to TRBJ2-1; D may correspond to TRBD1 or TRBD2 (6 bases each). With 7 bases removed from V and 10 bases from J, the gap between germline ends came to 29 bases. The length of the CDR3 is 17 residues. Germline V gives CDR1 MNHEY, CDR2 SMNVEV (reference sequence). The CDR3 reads CASNRERRGRGGGEQFF. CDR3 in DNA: TGTGCCAGCAATAGAGAACGGAGGGGGAGAGGCGGCGGAGAGCAGTTCTTC.